A selection of T cell receptor beta chains follows, all from one sample in a study of Ad26.COV2.S vaccination and SARS-CoV-2 variants. TCRdb's copy holds only in-frame clones and misses some; the assay was immunoSEQ multiplex PCR. The sample holds about 680,000 clones, 89% seen once. The sample was peripheral blood, taken in a trial of Ad26.COV2.S vaccine versus placebo. Receptor source: a person between 18 and 65 years old who received the Ad26.COV2.S COVID-19 vaccine or a placebo. Each CDR3 is given with its conserved first and last residue. D genes are given only for firm matches. Only some rows state a clone size, as once, few, many or a class for expanded clones.

CASSLGRQYEQYF	TGTGCCAGCAGCTTAGGGAGGCAGTACGAGCAGTACTTC	.	.	13	TRBV7-2	TRBJ2-7
CASSQVASGELFF	TGTGCCAGCAGCCAAGTCGCGTCAGGGGAGCTGTTTTTT	.	.	13	TRBV3-1/TRBV3-2	TRBJ2-2
CASSMDSGSPNQPQHF	TGTGCCAGTAGTATGGACTCAGGTTCACCCAATCAGCCCCAGCATTTT	once	.	16	TRBV19	TRBJ1-5
CASSLGGGFYEQYF	TGTGCCAGCAGCTTAGGTGGGGGCTTCTACGAGCAGTACTTC	once	.	14	TRBV7-2	TRBJ2-7
CASSLVGGRDQPQHF	TGTGCCAGCAGCTTAGTAGGGGGTCGGGATCAGCCCCAGCATTTT	.	.	15	TRBV7-8	TRBJ1-5
CASSEGQGALGGETQYF	TGTGCCAGCAGCGAAGGGCAGGGGGCCCTTGGGGGAGAGACCCAGTACTTC	.	TRBD1	17	TRBV13	TRBJ2-5
CASSELGALGNTIYF	TGTGCCAGCAGTGAATTGGGGGCACTCGGAAACACCATATATTTT	.	.	15	TRBV6-1	TRBJ1-3
CASSERGRAPETQYF	TGTGCCAGCAGTGAGCGCGGGAGGGCCCCAGAGACCCAGTACTTC	.	TRBD2	15	TRBV6-1	TRBJ2-5
CASRGPRETQYF	TGTGCCAGCAGGGGGCCCAGAGAGACCCAGTACTTC	.	.	12	TRBV25-1	TRBJ2-5
CASSRGFGEQYF	TGTGCCAGCAGCAGGGGATTCGGGGAGCAGTACTTC	.	.	12	TRBV6-2/TRBV6-3	TRBJ2-7
CATSRDLGTTEAFF	TGTGCCACCAGCAGAGATTTGGGGACCACTGAAGCTTTCTTT	.	.	14	TRBV15	TRBJ1-1
CASSQDSRGTQYF	TGCGCCAGCAGCCAAGATAGCCGTGGGACCCAGTACTTC	.	.	13	TRBV4-3	TRBJ2-5
CASSRRTIPSSYNEQFF	TGCGCCAGCAGCCGGAGGACTATCCCGAGCTCCTACAATGAGCAGTTCTTC	.	.	17	TRBV4-1	TRBJ2-1
CASSLAAGARREVQYF	TGTGCCAGCAGCTTGGCCGCGGGAGCCCGCAGGGAGGTGCAGTACTTC	.	TRBD2	16	TRBV5-6	TRBJ2-7
CASSEGGSTYNEQFF	TGTGCCAGCAGTGAAGGGGGGTCTACCTACAATGAGCAGTTCTTC	.	.	15	TRBV2	TRBJ2-1
CASSPPSAGQYGEQYF	TGTGCCAGCTCACCACCGTCCGCAGGGCAATACGGCGAGCAGTACTTC	.	.	16	TRBV18	TRBJ2-7
CASTGGSRRADTQYF	TGTGCCAGTACTGGAGGGAGCCGACGGGCAGATACGCAGTATTTT	.	.	15	TRBV19	TRBJ2-3
CASSPATNTGELFF	TGTGCCAGCAGCCCAGCTACGAACACCGGGGAGCTGTTTTTT	.	.	14	TRBV9	TRBJ2-2
CSASVKAYEQYF	TGCAGTGCTAGTGTTAAAGCCTACGAGCAGTACTTC	.	.	12	TRBV20-1	TRBJ2-7
CASKTLGLYEQYF	TGTGCCAGCAAGACATTGGGCCTCTACGAGCAGTACTTC	.	.	13	TRBV6-6	TRBJ2-7
CSVEVGQGDGYTF	TGCAGCGTTGAAGTGGGACAGGGAGATGGCTACACCTTC	few	TRBD1	13	TRBV29-1	TRBJ1-2
CASSYSAGVEETQYF	TGTGCCAGCAGTTACTCGGCAGGGGTGGAAGAGACCCAGTACTTC	.	.	15	TRBV6-2/TRBV6-3	TRBJ2-5
CASSQGQGQETQYF	TGTGCCAGCAGCCAAGGTCAGGGACAAGAGACCCAGTACTTC	.	.	14	TRBV3-1/TRBV3-2	TRBJ2-5
CASSALGGNQPQHF	TGTGCCAGTAGTGCCCTCGGTGGAAATCAGCCCCAGCATTTT	.	.	14	TRBV19	TRBJ1-5
CASTGDIDNEQFF	TGTGCCAGCACCGGGGATATCGACAATGAGCAGTTCTTC	.	.	13	TRBV6-5	TRBJ2-1
CASKTGATDTQYF	TGTGCCAGCAAAACGGGGGCAACAGATACGCAGTATTTT	.	.	13	TRBV12-3/TRBV12-4	TRBJ2-3
CASSYSDNGPQTEQYF	TGTGCCAGCAGTTACTCGGATAACGGGCCCCAGACCGAGCAGTACTTC	.	.	16	TRBV6-5	TRBJ2-7